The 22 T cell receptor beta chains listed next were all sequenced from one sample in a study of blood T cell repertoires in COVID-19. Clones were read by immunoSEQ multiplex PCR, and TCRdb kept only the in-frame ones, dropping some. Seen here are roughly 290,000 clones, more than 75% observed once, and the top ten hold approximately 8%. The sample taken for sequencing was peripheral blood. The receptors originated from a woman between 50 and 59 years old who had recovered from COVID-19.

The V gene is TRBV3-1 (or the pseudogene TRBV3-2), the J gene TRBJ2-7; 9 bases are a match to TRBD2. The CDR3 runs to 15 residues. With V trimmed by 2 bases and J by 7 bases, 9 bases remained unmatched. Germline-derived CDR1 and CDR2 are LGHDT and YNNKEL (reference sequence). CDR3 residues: CASSQSSGNAGEQYF. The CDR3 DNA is TGTGCCAGCAGCCAATCTAGCGGGAACGCAGGTGAGCAGTACTTC.

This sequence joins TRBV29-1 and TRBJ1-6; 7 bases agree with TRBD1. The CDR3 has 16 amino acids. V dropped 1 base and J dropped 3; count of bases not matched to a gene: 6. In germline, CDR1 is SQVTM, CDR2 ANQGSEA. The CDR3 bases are TGCAGCGTTGAAGCTACGGGACAGATCTATAATTCACCCCTCCACTTT. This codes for CSVEATGQIYNSPLHF.

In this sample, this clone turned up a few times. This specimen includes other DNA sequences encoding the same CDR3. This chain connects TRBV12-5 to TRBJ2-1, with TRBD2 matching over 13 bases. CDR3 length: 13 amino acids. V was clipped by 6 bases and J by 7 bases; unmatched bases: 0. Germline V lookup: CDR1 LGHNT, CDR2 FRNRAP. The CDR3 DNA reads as TGTGCTAGTGGACTAGCGGGAGGGAATGAGCAGTTCTTC. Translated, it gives CASGLAGGNEQFF. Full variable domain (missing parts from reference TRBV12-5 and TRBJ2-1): DARVTQTPRHKVTEMGQEVTMRCQPILGHNTVFWYRQTMMQGLELLAYFRNRAPLDDSGMPKDRFSAEMPDATLATLKIQPSEPRDSAVYFCASGLAGGNEQFFGPGTRLTVL.

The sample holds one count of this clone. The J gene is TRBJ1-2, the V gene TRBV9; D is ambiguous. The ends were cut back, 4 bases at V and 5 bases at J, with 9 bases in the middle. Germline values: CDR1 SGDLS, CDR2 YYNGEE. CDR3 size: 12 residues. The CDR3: CASSRGGYGYTF. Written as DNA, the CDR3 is TGTGCCAGCAGCCGTGGAGGGTATGGCTACACCTTC. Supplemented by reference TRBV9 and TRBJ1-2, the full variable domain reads DSGVTQTPKHLITATGQRVTLRCSPRSGDLSVYWYQQSLDQGLQFLIQYYNGEERAKGNILERFSAQQFPDLHSELNLSSLELGDSALYFCASSRGGYGYTFGSGTRLTVV.

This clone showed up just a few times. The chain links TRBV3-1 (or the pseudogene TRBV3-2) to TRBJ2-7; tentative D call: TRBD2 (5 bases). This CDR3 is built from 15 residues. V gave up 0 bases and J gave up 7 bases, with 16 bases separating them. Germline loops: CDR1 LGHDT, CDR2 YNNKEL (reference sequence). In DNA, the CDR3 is TGTGCCAGCAGCCAAGATAGCGCCTTCCGGCGGGAGCAGTACTTC. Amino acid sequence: CASSQDSAFRREQYF.

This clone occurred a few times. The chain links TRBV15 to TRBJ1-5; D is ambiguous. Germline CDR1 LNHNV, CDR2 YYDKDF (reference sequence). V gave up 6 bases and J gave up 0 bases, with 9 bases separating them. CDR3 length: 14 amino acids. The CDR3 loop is CATRSPVSNQPQHF. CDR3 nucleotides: TGTGCCACCAGGTCTCCAGTTAGCAATCAGCCCCAGCATTTT.

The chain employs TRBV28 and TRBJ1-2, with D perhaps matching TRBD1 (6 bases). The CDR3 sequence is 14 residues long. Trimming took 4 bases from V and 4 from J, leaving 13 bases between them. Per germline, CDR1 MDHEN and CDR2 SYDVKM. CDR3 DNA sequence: TGTGCCAGCAGTTCCCAAGACAGGATCTATGGCTACACCTTC. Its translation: CASSSQDRIYGYTF.

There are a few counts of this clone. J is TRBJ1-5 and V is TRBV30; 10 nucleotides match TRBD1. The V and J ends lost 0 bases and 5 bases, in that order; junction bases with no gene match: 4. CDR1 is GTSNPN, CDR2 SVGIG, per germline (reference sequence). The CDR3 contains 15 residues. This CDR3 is CAWSVTGQGDQPQHF. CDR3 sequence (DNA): TGTGCCTGGAGTGTAACAGGACAGGGGGATCAGCCCCAGCATTTT.

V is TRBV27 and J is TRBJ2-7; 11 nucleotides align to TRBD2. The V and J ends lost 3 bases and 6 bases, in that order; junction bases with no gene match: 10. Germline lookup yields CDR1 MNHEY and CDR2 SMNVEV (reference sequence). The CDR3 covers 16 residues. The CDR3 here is CASSFRRLAGPAEQYF. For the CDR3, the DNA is TGTGCCAGCAGTTTCAGGAGACTAGCGGGACCGGCCGAGCAGTACTTC.

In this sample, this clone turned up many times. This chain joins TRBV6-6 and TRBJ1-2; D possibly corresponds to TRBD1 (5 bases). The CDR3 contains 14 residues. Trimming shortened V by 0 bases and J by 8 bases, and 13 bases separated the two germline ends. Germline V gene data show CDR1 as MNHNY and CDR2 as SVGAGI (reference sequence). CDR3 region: CASSYSWQGKGYTF. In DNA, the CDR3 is TGTGCCAGCAGTTACTCGTGGCAGGGTAAAGGCTACACCTTC.

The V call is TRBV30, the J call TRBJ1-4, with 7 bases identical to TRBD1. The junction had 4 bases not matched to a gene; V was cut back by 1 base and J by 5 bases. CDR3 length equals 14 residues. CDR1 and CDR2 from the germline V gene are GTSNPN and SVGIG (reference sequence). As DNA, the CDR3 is TGTGCCTGGAGTGCCGGGACAGCAAATGAAAAACTGTTTTTT. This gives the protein CAWSAGTANEKLFF.

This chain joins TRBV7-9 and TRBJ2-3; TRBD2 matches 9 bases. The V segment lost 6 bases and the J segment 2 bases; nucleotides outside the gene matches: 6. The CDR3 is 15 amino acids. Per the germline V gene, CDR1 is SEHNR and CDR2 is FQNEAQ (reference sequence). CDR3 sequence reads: CASSSLAGITDTQYF. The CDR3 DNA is TGTGCCAGCAGTTCACTAGCGGGCATCACAGATACGCAGTATTTT.

CDR3 loop: CARGRNNEQFF. The CDR3 coding sequence is TGTGCCCGAGGTCGCAACAATGAGCAGTTCTTC. V gene TRBV30 combines with J gene TRBJ2-1, with D uncertain. V lost 8 bases to trimming and J lost 5 bases, with 10 bases between them. Germline loops: CDR1 GTSNPN, CDR2 SVGIG (reference sequence). This CDR3 comprises 11 residues.

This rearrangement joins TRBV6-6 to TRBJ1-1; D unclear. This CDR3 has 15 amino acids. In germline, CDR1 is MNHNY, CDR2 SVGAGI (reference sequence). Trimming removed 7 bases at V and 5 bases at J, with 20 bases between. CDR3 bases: TGTGCCAGCACCCACGGCGGCGGAAGAGGGACTGAAGCTTTCTTT. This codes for CASTHGGGRGTEAFF.

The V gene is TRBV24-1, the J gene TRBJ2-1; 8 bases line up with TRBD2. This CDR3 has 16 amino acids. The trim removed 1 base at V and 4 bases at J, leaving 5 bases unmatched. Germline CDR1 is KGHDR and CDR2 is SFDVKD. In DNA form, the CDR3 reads TGTGCCACCAGTGATTTCCGTAGCGGGGATTACAATGAGCAGTTCTTC. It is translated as CATSDFRSGDYNEQFF.

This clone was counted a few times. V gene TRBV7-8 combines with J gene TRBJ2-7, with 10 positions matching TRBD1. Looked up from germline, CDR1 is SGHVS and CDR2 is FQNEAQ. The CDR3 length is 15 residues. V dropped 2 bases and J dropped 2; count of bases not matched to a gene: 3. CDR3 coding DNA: TGTGCCAGCAGCTTAAGGGACAGGGGAACCTACGAGCAGTACTTC. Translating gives CASSLRDRGTYEQYF.

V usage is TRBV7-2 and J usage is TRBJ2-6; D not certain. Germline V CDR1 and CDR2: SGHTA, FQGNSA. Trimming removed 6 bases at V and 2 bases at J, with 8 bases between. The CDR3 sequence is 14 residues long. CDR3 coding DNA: TGTGCCAGCAGTCCTTATCCTGGGGCCAACGTCCTGACTTTC. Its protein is CASSPYPGANVLTF. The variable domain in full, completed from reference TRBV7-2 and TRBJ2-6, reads GAGVSQSPSNKVTEKGKDVELRCDPISGHTALYWYRQSLGQGLEFLIYFQGNSAPDKSGLPSDRFSAERTGGSVSTLTIQRTQQEDSAVYLCASSPYPGANVLTFGAGSRLTVL.

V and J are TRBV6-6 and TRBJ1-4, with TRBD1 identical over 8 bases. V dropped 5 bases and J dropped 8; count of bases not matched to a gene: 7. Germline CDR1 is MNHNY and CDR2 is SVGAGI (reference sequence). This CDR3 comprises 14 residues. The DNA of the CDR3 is TGTGCCAGCAGTCTGACAGGGGTGCACGAAAAACTGTTTTTT. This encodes CASSLTGVHEKLFF.

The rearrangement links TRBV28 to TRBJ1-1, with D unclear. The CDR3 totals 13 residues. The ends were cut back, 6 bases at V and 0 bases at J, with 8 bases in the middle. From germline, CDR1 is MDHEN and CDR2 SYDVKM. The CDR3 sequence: CASSVGMNTEAFF. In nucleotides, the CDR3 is TGTGCCAGCAGCGTCGGGATGAACACTGAAGCTTTCTTT.

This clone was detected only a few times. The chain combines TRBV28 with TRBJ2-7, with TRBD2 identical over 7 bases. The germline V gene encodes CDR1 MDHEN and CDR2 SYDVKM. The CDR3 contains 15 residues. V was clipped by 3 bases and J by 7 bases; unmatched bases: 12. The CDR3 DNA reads TGTGCCAGCAGTTTGGGAGGAGCGGGAAATCGGGAGCAGTACTTC. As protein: CASSLGGAGNREQYF.

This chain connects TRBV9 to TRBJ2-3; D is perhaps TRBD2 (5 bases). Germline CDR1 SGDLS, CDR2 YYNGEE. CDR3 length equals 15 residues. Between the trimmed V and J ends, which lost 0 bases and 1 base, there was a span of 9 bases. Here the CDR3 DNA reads TGTGCCAGCAGCGTAGGCTCAGCGGGCACAGATACGCAGTATTTT. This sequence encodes CASSVGSAGTDTQYF.

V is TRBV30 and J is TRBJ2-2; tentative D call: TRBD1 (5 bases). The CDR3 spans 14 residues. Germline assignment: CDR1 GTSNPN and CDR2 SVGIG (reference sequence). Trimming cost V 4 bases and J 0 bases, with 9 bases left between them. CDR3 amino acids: CAWKRGANTGELFF. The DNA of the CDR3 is TGTGCCTGGAAAAGGGGCGCGAACACCGGGGAGCTGTTTTTT.